The T cell receptor (beta chain) under discussion was sequenced for a study of blood T cells in healthy people across ages. General observations from the study: A conclusive naive versus antigen-experienced comparison was prevented by the unsorted PBMCs.

A second 7 to 11 cycle PCR used barcoded and J-beta primers. TCRdb ran MiXCR on the 5' RACE reads and lists one entry per CDR3 protein. Of roughly 1,000,000 distinct CDR3 sequences in the sample, approximately 26% were seen once. On this clonotype: The target antigen is unknown.

These data are also associated with another study on T cells of mothers and their children.

The sequence derives from a girl aged 2 to 10 in good health. Sequenced sample: blood.

CDR3: CASSRQGIVYEQYF. CDR3 in DNA: TGTGCCAGCAGCCGACAGGGTATAGTCTACGAGCAGTACTTC. The rearrangement uses TRBV27 and TRBJ2-7; 7 positions match TRBD1. Trimming at V came to 6 bases and at J to 3 bases, leaving 8 bases not matched to a gene. From germline, CDR1 is MNHEY and CDR2 SMNVEV (reference sequence). CDR3 length: 14 amino acids.